This T cell receptor (beta chain) was recovered during a study of OX40 agonist ivuxolimab in advanced cancers. Study in general: Allowance was made for prior anti-PD-1, anti-PD-L1 or anti-CTLA-4 therapy, and roughly 39% had some. Study-level points and caveats: By week 6 at 0.1 to 3.0 mg/kg, blood CD4+ and CD8+ T cells had expanded clonally. Fewer expanded clones were found on average in CD4+ than in CD8+ T cells.

Some clones are missing from TCRdb's copy, which holds only in-frame ones; the method was immunoSEQ multiplex PCR. The sample shows 75,000 to 90,000 clones, 85% to 90% of them seen only once. The CDR3 totals 13 residues. V dropped 3 bases and J dropped 1 base, with 7 bases sitting between them. Germline CDR1 SGHRS, CDR2 YFSETQ. As for this clone: Its antigen is unidentified.

The TCR was taken from an adult with an advanced solid tumor such as melanoma, head and neck, liver or kidney cancer. The gene calls are TRBV5-1 and TRBJ1-1, with D possibly matching TRBD1 (6 bases). The sample in question was CD4+ or CD8+ T cells sorted from blood, obtained in a trial of the OX40 agonist ivuxolimab. CDR3 sequence reads: CASSWTANTEAFF. CDR3 nucleotides: TGCGCCAGCAGCTGGACAGCGAACACTGAAGCTTTCTTT.